This entry features one T cell receptor (beta chain) sequence. The repertoire was sequenced with immunoSEQ multiplex PCR; TCRdb's copy has only in-frame clones and lacks some. The table includes some 200,000 clones, 70% to 90% detected once. From germline, CDR1 is SGHRS and CDR2 YFSETQ. This CDR3 region has 17 residues. Deletions cut 0 bases from V and 1 base from J, with 15 bases between. This specimen belongs to a study of blood T cell repertoires in COVID-19. Source material: peripheral blood. The receptor's source is a human donor in a cohort sampled during active COVID-19. The chain uses TRBV5-1 and TRBJ2-3; D is ambiguous. The CDR3 DNA is TGCGCCAGCAGCTTGGCCTTAATCGGCGGAGGCACAGATACGCAGTATTTT. Protein: CASSLALIGGGTDTQYF.